This T cell receptor (beta chain) is from a study of blood T cell repertoires in COVID-19. Per the authors' pipeline: How many nucleated cells were present was estimated from reference gene primer amplification. The repertoire was sequenced with immunoSEQ multiplex PCR; TCRdb's copy has only in-frame clones and lacks some. The V and J calls and clone size were taken over from that table, and D and trimming were inferred from the DNA. The data contain approximately 150,000 clones, approximately 87% of them singletons. This CDR3 spans 15 amino acids. The V end was cut by 3 bases, the J end by 5 bases, with 11 bases between. The germline V gene encodes CDR1 KGHSH and CDR2 LQKENI.

V usage is TRBV18 and J usage is TRBJ2-6, with a tentative D call TRBD1 (6 bases). Sample: peripheral blood. This TCR was sampled from a woman aged 45-60 years with active or convalescent COVID-19. CDR3 nucleotide sequence: TGTGCCAGCTCACCCGACAGGAGTAGGGCCAACGTCCTGACTTTC. This gives the protein CASSPDRSRANVLTF.